This T cell receptor (beta chain) is drawn from a study of regulatory T cells in long-lasting Graves disease. CDR3-region Arm-PCR and iRepertoire HTBI primers produced the TCR beta libraries. TCRdb ran MiXCR on the multiplex PCR reads and lists one entry per CDR3 protein. Among some 450,000 distinct CDR3 sequences, 20% to 25% were seen once, and the ten largest hold approximately 25%. Findings and limits, study-wide: Newly diagnosed disease favored TRBV20-1 and TRBJ2-1 over persistent disease.

This CDR3 is 15 amino acids long. Germline trimming cut 5 bases from V and 3 bases from J; bases unmatched to any gene: 5. Germline CDR1 SNHLY, CDR2 FYNNEI. This clonotype was counted many times. Its antigen is not known. Time point meaning: persistent/refractory GD, antithyroid drugs over 5 years with positive TRAb. PBMC RNA was the source of the TCR library. American Thyroid Association guidelines were used to diagnose Graves' disease. The material sequenced was peripheral blood mononuclear cells (PBMCs), taken when the disease was refractory, from a patient treated with antithyroid drugs. This rearrangement joins TRBV2 to TRBJ1-4; TRBD1 matches at 8 bases. The receptor comes from a female donor with Graves disease. Here the CDR3 reads CASSRGQGSNEKLFF. CDR3 nucleotides: TGTGCCAGCAGTAGAGGACAGGGATCTAATGAAAAACTGTTTTTT.